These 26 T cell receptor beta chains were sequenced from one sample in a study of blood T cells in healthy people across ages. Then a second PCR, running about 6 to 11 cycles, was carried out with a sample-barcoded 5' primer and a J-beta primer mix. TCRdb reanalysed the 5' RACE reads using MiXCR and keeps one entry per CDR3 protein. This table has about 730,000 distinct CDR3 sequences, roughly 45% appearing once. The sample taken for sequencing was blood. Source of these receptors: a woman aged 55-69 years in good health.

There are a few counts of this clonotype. The CDR3 nucleotides are TGCAGTGCTAGAATTCGCGGGAGTAGTATAAATGAGCAGTTCTTC. Translating gives CSARIRGSSINEQFF. The chain uses TRBV20-1 and TRBJ2-1; 7 bases fit TRBD2. After removal of 2 bases from V and 7 bases from J, the junction contained 11 bases not matched to a gene. The CDR3 spans 15 residues. Germline V gene sequence: CDR1 DFQATT, CDR2 SNEGSKA (reference sequence).

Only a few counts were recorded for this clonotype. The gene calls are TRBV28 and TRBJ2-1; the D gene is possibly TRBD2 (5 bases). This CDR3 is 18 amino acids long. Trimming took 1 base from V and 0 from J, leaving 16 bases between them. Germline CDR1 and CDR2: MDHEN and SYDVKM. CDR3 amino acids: CASSLFGVGGLSYNEQFF. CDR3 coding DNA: TGTGCCAGCAGTTTATTCGGGGTTGGCGGTCTCTCCTACAATGAGCAGTTCTTC. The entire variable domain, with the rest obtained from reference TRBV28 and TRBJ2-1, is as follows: DVKVTQSSRYLVKRTGEKVFLECVQDMDHENMFWYRQDPGLGLRLIYFSYDVKMKEKGDIPEGYSVSREKKERFSLILESASTNQTSMYLCASSLFGVGGLSYNEQFFGPGTRLTVL.

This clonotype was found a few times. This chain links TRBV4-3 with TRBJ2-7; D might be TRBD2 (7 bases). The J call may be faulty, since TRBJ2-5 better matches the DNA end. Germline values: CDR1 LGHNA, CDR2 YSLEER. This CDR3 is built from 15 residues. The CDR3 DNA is TGCGCCAGCAGCCCCATTGGGGGGGGCAGGGAGACCCAGTACTTC. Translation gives CASSPIGGGRETQYF.

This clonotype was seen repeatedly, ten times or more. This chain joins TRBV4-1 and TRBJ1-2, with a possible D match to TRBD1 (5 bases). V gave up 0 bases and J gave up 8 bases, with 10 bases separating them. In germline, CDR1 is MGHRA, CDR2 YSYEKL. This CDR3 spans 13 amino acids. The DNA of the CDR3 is TGCGCCAGCAGCCAAGAGGATGGGGGAGGCTACACCTTC. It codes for CASSQEDGGGYTF.

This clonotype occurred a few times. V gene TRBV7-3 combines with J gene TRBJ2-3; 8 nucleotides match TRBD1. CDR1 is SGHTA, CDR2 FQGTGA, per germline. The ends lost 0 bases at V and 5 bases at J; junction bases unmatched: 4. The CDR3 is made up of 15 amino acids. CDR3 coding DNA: TGTGCCAGCAGCTTAACTGCGACAGGGGTAGATACGCAGTATTTT. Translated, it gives CASSLTATGVDTQYF.

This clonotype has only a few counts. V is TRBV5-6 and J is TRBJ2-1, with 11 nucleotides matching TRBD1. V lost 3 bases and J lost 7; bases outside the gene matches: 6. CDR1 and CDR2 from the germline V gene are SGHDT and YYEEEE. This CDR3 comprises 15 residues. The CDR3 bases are TGTGCCAGCAGCTCCGGGACAGGGGGTTGGAATGAGCAGTTCTTC. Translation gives CASSSGTGGWNEQFF.

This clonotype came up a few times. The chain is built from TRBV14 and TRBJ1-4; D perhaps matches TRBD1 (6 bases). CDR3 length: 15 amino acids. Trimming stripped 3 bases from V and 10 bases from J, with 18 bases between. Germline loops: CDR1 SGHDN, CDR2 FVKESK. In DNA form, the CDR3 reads TGTGCCAGCAGCCAGACGACCTGGACAGACGCAAAACTGTTTTTT. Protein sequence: CASSQTTWTDAKLFF.

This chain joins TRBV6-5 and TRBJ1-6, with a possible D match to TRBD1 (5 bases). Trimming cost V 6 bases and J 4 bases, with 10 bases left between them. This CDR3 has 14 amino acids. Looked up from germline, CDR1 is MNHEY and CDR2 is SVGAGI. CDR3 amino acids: CASRIQGYNSPLHF. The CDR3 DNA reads TGTGCCAGCAGGATCCAGGGATATAATTCACCCCTCCACTTT.

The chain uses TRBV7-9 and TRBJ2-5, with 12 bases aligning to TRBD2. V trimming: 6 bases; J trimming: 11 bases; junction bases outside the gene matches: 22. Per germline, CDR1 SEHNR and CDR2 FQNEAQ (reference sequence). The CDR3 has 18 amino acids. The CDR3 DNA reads TGTGCCAGCAGTTGGGGGAAACTAGCGGGGGGACAAAACAATGAGCAGTACTTC. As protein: CASSWGKLAGGQNNEQYF.

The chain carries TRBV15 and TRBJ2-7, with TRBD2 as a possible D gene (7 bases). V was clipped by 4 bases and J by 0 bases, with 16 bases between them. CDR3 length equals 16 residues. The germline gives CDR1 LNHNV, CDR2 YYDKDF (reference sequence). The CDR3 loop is CATSIGGRGSSYEQYF. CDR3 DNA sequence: TGTGCCACCAGCATAGGGGGGAGGGGAAGCTCCTACGAGCAGTACTTC.

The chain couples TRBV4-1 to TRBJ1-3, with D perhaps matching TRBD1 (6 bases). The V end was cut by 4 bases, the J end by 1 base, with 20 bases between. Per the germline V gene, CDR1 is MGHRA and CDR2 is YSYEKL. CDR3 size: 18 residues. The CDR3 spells CASSPYPQGYSSGNTIYF. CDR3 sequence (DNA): TGCGCCAGCAGCCCCTACCCACAGGGATACTCATCTGGAAACACCATATATTTT.

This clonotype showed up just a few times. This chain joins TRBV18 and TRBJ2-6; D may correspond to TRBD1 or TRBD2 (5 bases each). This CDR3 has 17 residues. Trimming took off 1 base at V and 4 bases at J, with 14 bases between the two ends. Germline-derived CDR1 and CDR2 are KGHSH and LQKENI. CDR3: CASSPQSLEGGANVLTF. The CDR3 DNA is TGTGCCAGCTCACCACAGTCCCTAGAGGGGGGGGCCAACGTCCTGACTTTC.

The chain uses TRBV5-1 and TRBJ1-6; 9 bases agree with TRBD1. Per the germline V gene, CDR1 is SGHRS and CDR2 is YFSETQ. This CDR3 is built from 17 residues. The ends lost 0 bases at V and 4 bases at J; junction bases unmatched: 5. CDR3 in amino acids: CASSLGPDRGYNSPLHF. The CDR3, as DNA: TGCGCCAGCAGCTTGGGTCCGGACAGGGGATATAATTCACCCCTCCACTTT.

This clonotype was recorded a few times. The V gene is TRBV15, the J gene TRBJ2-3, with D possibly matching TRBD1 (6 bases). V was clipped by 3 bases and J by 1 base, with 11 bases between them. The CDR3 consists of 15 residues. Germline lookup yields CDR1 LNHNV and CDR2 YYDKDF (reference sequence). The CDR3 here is CATSSPNRGTDTQYF. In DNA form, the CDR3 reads TGTGCCACCAGCAGTCCCAACAGGGGCACAGATACGCAGTATTTT.

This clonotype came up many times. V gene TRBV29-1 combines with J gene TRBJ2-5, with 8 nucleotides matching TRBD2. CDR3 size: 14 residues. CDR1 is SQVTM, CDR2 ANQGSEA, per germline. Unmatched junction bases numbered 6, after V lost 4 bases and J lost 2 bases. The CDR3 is CSVGGGSGQETQYF. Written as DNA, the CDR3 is TGCAGCGTTGGCGGGGGGTCCGGGCAAGAGACCCAGTACTTC. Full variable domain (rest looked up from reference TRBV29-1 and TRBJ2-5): SAVISQKPSRDICQRGTSLTIQCQVDSQVTMMFWYRQQPGQSLTLIATANQGSEATYESGFVIDKFPISRPNLTFSTLTVSNMSPEDSSIYLCSVGGGSGQETQYFGPGTRLLVL.

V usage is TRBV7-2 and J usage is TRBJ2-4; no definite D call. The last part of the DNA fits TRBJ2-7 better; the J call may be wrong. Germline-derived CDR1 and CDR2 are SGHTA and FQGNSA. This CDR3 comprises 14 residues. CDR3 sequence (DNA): TGTGCCAGCAGCTTCGACGGAAGGTCTTCCGAGCAGTACTTC. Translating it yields CASSFDGRSSEQYF.

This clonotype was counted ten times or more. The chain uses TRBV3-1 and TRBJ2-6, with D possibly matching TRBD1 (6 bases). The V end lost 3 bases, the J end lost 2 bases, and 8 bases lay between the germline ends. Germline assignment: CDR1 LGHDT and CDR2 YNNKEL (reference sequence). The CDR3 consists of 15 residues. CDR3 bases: TGTGCCAGCAGCCACCGGACAGCTGGGGCCAACGTCCTGACTTTC. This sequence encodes CASSHRTAGANVLTF.

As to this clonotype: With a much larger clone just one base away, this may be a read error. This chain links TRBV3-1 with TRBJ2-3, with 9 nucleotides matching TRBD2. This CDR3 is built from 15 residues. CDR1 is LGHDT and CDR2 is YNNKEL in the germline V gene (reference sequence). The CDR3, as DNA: TGTGCCAGCAGCCAACCAGCGGGGGGCACAGATACGCGGTATTTT. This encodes CASSQPAGGTDTRYF.

CDR3 loop: CSAPKDGGYNEQFF. The CDR3 DNA reads as TGCAGTGCGCCTAAGGACGGAGGGTACAATGAGCAGTTCTTC. V gene TRBV20-1 combines with J gene TRBJ2-1; a weak D match, TRBD2 (6 bases). The CDR3 has 14 amino acids. Trimming took 6 bases from V and 4 from J, leaving 16 bases between them. Germline V lookup: CDR1 DFQATT, CDR2 SNEGSKA (reference sequence).

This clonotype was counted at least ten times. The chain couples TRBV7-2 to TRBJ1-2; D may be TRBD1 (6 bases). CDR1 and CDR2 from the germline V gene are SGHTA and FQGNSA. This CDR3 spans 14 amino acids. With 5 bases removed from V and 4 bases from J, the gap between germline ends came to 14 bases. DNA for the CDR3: TGTGCCAGCAGCCCCGGGACAAGGATCTATGGCTACACCTTC. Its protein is CASSPGTRIYGYTF.

Here the CDR3 reads CASTASGLADTQYF. The CDR3 coding sequence is TGTGCCAGCACCGCGTCAGGGCTAGCAGATACGCAGTATTTT. This rearrangement joins TRBV12-3 or TRBV12-4 to TRBJ2-3, with TRBD1 as a possible D gene (5 bases). This CDR3 has 14 amino acids. The germline V and J ends were trimmed by 7 bases and 4 bases, with 15 bases remaining between them.

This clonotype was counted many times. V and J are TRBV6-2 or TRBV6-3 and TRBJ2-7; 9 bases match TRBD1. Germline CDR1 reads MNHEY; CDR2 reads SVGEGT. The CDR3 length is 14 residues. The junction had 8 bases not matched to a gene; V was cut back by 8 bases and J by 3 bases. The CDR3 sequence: CASRSGTGLYEQYF. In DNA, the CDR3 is TGTGCCAGCCGCTCCGGGACAGGGCTCTACGAGCAGTACTTC.

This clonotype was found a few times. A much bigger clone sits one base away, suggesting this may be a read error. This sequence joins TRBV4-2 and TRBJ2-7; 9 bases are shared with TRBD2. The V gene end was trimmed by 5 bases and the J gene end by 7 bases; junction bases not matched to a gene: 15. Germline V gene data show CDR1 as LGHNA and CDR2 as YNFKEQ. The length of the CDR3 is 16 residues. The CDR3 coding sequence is TGTGCCAGCAGCTCGGGTAGCGGGAGCGGTTTGTATGAGCAGTACTTC. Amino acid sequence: CASSSGSGSGLYEQYF.

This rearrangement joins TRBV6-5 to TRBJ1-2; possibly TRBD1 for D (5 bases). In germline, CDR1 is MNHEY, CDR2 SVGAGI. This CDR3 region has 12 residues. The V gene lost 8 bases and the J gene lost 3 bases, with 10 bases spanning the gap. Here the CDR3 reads CASRQGDYGYTF. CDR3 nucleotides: TGTGCCAGCCGGCAGGGCGACTATGGCTACACCTTC.

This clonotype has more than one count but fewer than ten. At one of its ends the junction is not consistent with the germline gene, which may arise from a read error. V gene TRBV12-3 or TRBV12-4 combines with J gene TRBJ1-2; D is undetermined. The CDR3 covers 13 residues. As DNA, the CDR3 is TGTGCCAGCAGATTAGGTACGCCTAATGGCTACACCTTC. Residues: CASRLGTPNGYTF.

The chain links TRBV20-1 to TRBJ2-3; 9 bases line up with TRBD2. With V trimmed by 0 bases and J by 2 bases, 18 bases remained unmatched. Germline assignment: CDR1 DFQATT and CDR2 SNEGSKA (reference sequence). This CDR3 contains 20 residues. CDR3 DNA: TGCAGTGCTAGAGACCTCCTGCTGGGGGCGGGAGGGAGAGACACAGATACGCAGTATTTT. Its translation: CSARDLLLGAGGRDTDTQYF.